This passage covers 8 T cell receptor beta chains from one sample sequenced in a study of blood T cell repertoires in COVID-19. The repertoire was sequenced with immunoSEQ multiplex PCR; TCRdb's copy has only in-frame clones and lacks some. This table has about 160,000 clones, approximately 85% appearing once. Sample: peripheral blood. These receptors were collected from a man aged 55 to 70 who had recovered from COVID-19.

The chain employs TRBV2 and TRBJ2-5; weak D call: TRBD2 (6 bases). This CDR3 has 14 residues. V dropped 1 base and J dropped 7 bases, with 13 bases sitting between them. CDR1 SNHLY and CDR2 FYNNEI come from the germline V gene. The CDR3 reads CASSEERGYGTQYF. The CDR3 coding sequence is TGTGCCAGCAGTGAAGAACGGGGGTATGGGACCCAGTACTTC. The complete variable domain, with remaining parts taken from reference TRBV2 and TRBJ2-5, reads EPEVTQTPSHQVTQMGQEVILRCVPISNHLYFYWYRQILGQKVEFLVSFYNNEISEKSEIFDDQFSVERPDGSNFTLKIRSTKLEDSAMYFCASSEERGYGTQYFGPGTRLLVL.

This rearrangement joins TRBV15 to TRBJ1-2; D gene uncertain. Per the germline V gene, CDR1 is LNHNV and CDR2 is YYDKDF (reference sequence). V was trimmed by 5 bases and J by 5 bases, leaving 6 bases between them. This CDR3 region has 11 residues. CDR3 DNA sequence: TGTGCCACCAGCGAGGGATATGGCTACACCTTC. Its protein is CATSEGYGYTF.

This rearrangement joins TRBV18 to TRBJ1-1; 7 bases are shared with TRBD1. In germline, CDR1 is KGHSH, CDR2 LQKENI. Losses at the gene ends were 3 bases for V and 1 base for J; bases not matched to a gene: 8. CDR3 size: 16 residues. The CDR3 nucleotides are TGTGCCAGCTCACCGTTCGTCGACAGGGAGAACACTGAAGCTTTCTTT. It translates to CASSPFVDRENTEAFF.

The chain couples TRBV2 to TRBJ1-4; TRBD1 matches at 8 bases. The germline V gene has CDR1 SNHLY and CDR2 FYNNEI. Trimming took 6 bases from V and 6 from J; bases not matched to a gene: 9. The CDR3 sequence is 15 residues long. The CDR3 DNA follows: TGTGCCAGCAGGGACAGGGAATTCGTTGATGAAAAACTGTTTTTT. This sequence encodes CASRDREFVDEKLFF.

The V gene is TRBV4-1, the J gene TRBJ1-3; perhaps TRBD1 as D (5 bases). Germline CDR1 MGHRA, CDR2 YSYEKL. The CDR3 is 15 residues long. Trimming left V 4 bases short and J 0 bases short, with 10 bases between. The CDR3 nucleotides read TGCGCCAGCAGCCTCTGGGGGGTCTCTGGAAACACCATATATTTT. Its translation is CASSLWGVSGNTIYF.

This CDR3 is CASTIGTEQETQYF. The CDR3 DNA reads TGTGCCAGCACCATCGGGACAGAACAAGAGACCCAGTACTTC. The chain carries TRBV28 and TRBJ2-5, with 7 nucleotides matching TRBD1. Germline assignment: CDR1 MDHEN and CDR2 SYDVKM. The CDR3 loop spans 14 amino acids. Unmatched junction bases numbered 7, after V lost 7 bases and J lost 2 bases.

The chain recombines TRBV11-2 with TRBJ2-7, with 8 bases that match TRBD2. The germline V gene encodes CDR1 SGHAT and CDR2 FQNNGV. Losses at the gene ends were 3 bases for V and 4 bases for J; bases not matched to a gene: 11. This CDR3 comprises 16 residues. In nucleotides, the CDR3 is TGTGCCAGCAGCTTTATTAGGGCTAGCGGGCCGTACGAGCAGTACTTC. Amino acids: CASSFIRASGPYEQYF. The complete variable domain, with remaining parts taken from reference TRBV11-2 and TRBJ2-7, reads EAGVAQSPRYKIIEKRQSVAFWCNPISGHATLYWYQQILGQGPKLLIQFQNNGVVDDSQLPKDRFSAERLKGVDSTLKIQPAKLEDSAVYLCASSFIRASGPYEQYFGPGTRLTVT.

The chain recombines TRBV7-9 with TRBJ2-5; D may be TRBD1 (5 bases). The CDR3 has 14 residues. The germline V gene has CDR1 SEHNR and CDR2 FQNEAQ (reference sequence). The V gene lost 5 bases and the J gene lost 1 base, with 11 bases spanning the gap. The CDR3 loop reads CASSEQATQETQYF. CDR3 coding DNA: TGTGCCAGCAGCGAACAGGCTACCCAAGAGACCCAGTACTTC. Full variable domain (outside the CDR3, taken from reference TRBV7-9 and TRBJ2-5): DTGVSQNPRHKITKRGQNVTFRCDPISEHNRLYWYRQTLGQGPEFLTYFQNEAQLEKSRLLSDRFSAERPKGSFSTLEIQRTEQGDSAMYLCASSEQATQETQYFGPGTRLLVL.